This TCR beta chain was retrieved from a study of a mutant IDH1 vaccine in newly diagnosed glioma. Trimming stripped 1 base from V and 1 base from J, with 17 bases between. The CDR3 has 16 residues. CDR1 and CDR2 (germline): GTSNPN, SVGIG (reference sequence). The time point is: week 47, end of study. Topical imiquimod was applied with each vaccine dose, which held 300 ug of mutant IDH1 20-mer peptide. The repertoire was sequenced with immunoSEQ multiplex PCR; TCRdb's copy has only in-frame clones and lacks some. There are around 26,000 clones in the sample; roughly 80% occur only once, and 3.5% to 4% lies in the top ten. In the case of this clone: Its target is unknown.

This specimen was PBMCs, taken from a glioma patient whose treatment included an IDH1 peptide vaccine. The chain couples TRBV30 to TRBJ2-7, with D possibly being TRBD1 (5 bases). The origin of this receptor is a man aged 40-49 years with glioma. Some clones in this sample may be carry-over from other donors' samples. This chain's CDR3 is CAWSEISRKGSYEQYF. The CDR3 DNA sequence: TGTGCCTGGAGTGAAATCTCGAGGAAGGGGTCCTACGAGCAGTACTTC.